This TCR beta chain was recorded in a study of blood T cell repertoires in COVID-19. CDR3 length: 16 residues. Per germline, CDR1 MNHEY and CDR2 SMNVEV (reference sequence). V lost 6 bases and J 10 bases, leaving 24 bases between the germline ends. Only in-frame clones appear in the TCRdb table, and some are missing; sequencing was by immunoSEQ multiplex PCR. Of some 150,000 clones detected, roughly 84% appear once; the ten largest clones hold 2.2%. This clone was recorded only once. Source material: peripheral blood. This TCR derives from a man in his 70s with acute or convalescent COVID-19. The chain couples TRBV27 to TRBJ2-2; possible D gene TRBD2, 6 bases. CDR3 loop: CASRLEGGDVKPELFF. The CDR3 DNA is TGTGCCAGCAGGCTAGAAGGCGGGGACGTTAAACCGGAGCTGTTTTTT.